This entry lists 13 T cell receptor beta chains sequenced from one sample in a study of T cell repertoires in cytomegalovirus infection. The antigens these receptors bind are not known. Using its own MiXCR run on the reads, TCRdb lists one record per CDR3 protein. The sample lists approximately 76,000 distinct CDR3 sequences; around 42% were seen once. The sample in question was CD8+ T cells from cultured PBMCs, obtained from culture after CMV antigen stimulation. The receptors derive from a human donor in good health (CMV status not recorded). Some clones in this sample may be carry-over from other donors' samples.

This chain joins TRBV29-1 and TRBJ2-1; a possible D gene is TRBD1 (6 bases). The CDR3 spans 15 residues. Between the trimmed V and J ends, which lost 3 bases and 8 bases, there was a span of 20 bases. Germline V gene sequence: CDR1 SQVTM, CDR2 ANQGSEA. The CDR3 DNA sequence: TGCAGCGTTGAGGGACCAAACCTAAGGACAGATGAGCAGTTCTTC. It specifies CSVEGPNLRTDEQFF.

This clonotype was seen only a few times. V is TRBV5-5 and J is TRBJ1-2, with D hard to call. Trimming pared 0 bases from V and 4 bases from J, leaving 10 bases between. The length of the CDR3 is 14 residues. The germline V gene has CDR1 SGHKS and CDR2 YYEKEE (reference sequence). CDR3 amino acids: CASSLVWPTYGYTF. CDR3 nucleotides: TGTGCCAGCAGCTTGGTGTGGCCGACCTATGGCTACACCTTC.

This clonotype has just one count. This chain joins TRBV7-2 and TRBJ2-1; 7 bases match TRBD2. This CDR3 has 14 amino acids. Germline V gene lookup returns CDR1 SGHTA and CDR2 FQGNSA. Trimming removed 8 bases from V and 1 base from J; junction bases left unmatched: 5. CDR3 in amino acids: CASLFGGSYNEQFF. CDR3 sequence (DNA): TGTGCCAGCCTCTTCGGGGGGTCCTACAATGAGCAGTTCTTC.

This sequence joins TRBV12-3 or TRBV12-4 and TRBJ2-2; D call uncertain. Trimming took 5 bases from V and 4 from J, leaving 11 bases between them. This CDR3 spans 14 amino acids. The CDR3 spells CASSPSGATGELFF. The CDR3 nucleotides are TGTGCCAGCAGTCCCTCAGGAGCCACCGGGGAGCTGTTTTTT.

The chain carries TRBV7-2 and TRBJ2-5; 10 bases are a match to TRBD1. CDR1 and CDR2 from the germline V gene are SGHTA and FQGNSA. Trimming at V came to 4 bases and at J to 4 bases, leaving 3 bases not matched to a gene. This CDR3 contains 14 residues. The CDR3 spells CASSSDRGGETQYF. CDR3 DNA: TGTGCCAGCAGCTCGGACAGGGGGGGAGAGACCCAGTACTTC.

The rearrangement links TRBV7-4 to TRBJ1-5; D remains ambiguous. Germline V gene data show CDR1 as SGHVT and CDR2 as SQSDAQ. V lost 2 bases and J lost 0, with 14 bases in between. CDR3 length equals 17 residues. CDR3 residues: CASSLSYDGYSNQPQHF. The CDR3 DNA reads TGTGCCAGCAGCTTATCGTACGACGGTTATAGCAATCAGCCCCAGCATTTT.

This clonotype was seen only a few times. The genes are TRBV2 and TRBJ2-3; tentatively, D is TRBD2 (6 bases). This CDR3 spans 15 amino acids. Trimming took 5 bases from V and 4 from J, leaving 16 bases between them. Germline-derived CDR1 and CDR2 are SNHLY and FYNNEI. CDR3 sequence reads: CASSNEGGVADTQYF. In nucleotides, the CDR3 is TGTGCCAGCAGTAACGAAGGAGGGGTTGCAGATACGCAGTATTTT.

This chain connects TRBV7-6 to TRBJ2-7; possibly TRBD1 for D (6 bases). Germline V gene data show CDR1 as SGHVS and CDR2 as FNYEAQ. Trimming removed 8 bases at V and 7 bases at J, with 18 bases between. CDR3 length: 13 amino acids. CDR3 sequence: CASGRGLPSEQYF. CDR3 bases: TGTGCCAGCGGCAGGGGCCTTCCGAGTGAGCAGTACTTC.

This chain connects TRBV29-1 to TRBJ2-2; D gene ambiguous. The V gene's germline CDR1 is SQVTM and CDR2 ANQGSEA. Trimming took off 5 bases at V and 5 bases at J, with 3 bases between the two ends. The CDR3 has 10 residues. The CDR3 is CSVMTGELFF. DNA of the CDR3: TGCAGCGTTATGACCGGGGAGCTGTTTTTT.

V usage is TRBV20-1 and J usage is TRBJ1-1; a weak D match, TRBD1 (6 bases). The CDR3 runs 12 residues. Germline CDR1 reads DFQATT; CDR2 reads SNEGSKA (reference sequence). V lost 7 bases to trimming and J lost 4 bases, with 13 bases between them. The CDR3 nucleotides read TGCAGTGTGTCTAGGGGGGGCACTGAAGCTTTCTTT. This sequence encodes CSVSRGGTEAFF.

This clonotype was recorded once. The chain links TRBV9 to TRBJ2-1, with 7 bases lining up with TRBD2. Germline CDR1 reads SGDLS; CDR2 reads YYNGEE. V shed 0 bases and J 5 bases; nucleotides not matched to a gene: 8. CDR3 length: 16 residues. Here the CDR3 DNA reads TGTGCCAGCAGCGTAGAGGTCGGGGGGTGGGACAATGAGCAGTTCTTC. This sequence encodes CASSVEVGGWDNEQFF.

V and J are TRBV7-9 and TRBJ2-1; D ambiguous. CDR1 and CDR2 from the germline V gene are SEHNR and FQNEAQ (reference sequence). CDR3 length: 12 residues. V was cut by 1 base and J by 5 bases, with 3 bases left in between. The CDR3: CASSLVDNEQFF. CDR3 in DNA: TGTGCCAGCAGCTTAGTGGACAATGAGCAGTTCTTC.

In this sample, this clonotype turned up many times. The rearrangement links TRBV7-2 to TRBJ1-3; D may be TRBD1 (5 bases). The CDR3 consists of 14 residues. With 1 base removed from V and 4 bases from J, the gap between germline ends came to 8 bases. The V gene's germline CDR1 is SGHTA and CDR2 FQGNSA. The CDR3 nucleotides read TGTGCCAGCAGCTTAGGAGGGGTCGGAAACACCATATATTTT. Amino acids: CASSLGGVGNTIYF.